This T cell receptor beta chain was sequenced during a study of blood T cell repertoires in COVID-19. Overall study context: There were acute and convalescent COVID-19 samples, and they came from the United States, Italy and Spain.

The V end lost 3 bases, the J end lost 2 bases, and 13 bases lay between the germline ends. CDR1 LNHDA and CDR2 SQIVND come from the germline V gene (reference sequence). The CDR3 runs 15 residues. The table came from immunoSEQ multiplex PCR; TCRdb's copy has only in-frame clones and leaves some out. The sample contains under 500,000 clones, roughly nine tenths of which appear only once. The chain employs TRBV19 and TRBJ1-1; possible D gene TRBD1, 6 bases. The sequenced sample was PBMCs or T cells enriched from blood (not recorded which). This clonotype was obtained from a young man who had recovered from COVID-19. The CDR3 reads CASSMEGTYNTEAFF. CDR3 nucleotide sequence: TGTGCCAGTAGTATGGAAGGGACATATAACACTGAAGCTTTCTTT.